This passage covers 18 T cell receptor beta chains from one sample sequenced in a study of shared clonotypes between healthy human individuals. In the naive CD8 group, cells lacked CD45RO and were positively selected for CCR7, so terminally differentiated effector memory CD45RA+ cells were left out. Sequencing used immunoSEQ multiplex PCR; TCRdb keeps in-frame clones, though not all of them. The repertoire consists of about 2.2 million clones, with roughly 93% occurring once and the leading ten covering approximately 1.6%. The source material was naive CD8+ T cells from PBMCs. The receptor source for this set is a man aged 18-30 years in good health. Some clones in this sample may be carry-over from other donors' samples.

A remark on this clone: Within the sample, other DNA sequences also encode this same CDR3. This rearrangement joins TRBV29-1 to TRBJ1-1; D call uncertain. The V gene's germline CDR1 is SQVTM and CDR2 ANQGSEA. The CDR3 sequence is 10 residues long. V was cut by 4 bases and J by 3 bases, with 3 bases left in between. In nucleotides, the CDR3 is TGCAGCGTTGTTTACACTGAAGCTTTCTTT. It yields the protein CSVVYTEAFF.

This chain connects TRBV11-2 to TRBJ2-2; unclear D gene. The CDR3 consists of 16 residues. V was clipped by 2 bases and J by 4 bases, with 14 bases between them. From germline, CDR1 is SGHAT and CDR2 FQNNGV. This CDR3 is CASSLSWVGVTGELFF. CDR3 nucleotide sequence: TGTGCCAGCAGCTTATCTTGGGTTGGGGTCACCGGGGAGCTGTTTTTT. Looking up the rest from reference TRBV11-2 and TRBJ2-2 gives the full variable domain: EAGVAQSPRYKIIEKRQSVAFWCNPISGHATLYWYQQILGQGPKLLIQFQNNGVVDDSQLPKDRFSAERLKGVDSTLKIQPAKLEDSAVYLCASSLSWVGVTGELFFGEGSRLTVL.

This chain's CDR3 is CASSHRGDTPEETQYF. The CDR3, as DNA: TGTGCCAGCTCCCATAGAGGTGACACACCGGAGGAGACCCAGTACTTC. V and J are TRBV18 and TRBJ2-5; unclear D gene. With 6 bases removed from V and 5 bases from J, the gap between germline ends came to 22 bases. This CDR3 comprises 16 residues. CDR1 and CDR2 from the germline V gene are KGHSH and LQKENI.

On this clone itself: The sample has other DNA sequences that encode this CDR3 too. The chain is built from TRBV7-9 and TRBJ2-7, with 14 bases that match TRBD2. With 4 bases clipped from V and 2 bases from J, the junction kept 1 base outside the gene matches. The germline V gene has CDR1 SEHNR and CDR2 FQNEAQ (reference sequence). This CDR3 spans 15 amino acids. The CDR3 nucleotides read TGTGCCAGCAGCTCGGGACTAGCGGGAGCCTACGAGCAGTACTTC. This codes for CASSSGLAGAYEQYF.

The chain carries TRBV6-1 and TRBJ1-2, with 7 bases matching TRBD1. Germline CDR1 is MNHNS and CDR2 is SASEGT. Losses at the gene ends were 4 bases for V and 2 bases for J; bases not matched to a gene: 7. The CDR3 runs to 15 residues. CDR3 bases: TGTGCCAGCAGTGGGTGGACAGGAATAAACTATGGCTACACCTTC. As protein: CASSGWTGINYGYTF.

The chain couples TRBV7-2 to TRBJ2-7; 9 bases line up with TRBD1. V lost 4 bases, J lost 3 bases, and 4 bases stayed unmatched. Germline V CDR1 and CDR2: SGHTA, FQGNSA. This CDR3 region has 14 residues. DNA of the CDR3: TGTGCCAGCAGCTCCATGACAGGGGGCTACGAGCAGTACTTC. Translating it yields CASSSMTGGYEQYF.

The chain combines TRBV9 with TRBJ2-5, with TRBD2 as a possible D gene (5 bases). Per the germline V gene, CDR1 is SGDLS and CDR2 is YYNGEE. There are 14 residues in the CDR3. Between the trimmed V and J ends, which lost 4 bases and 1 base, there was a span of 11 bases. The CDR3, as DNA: TGTGCCAGCAGCCAGCGGACCAGCCAAGAGACCCAGTACTTC. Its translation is CASSQRTSQETQYF.

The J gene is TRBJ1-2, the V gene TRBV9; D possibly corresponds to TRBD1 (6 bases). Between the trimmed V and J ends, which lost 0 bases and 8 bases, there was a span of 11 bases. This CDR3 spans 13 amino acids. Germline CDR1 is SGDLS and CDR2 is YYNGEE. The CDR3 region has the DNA TGTGCCAGCAGCGTAGGATCAGGGGACGGCTACACCTTC. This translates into CASSVGSGDGYTF.

CDR3 region: CASSSRLAEFTDTQYF. The CDR3 nucleotides read TGTGCCAGCAGCTCGCGACTAGCGGAGTTCACAGATACGCAGTATTTT. The V and J genes are TRBV13 and TRBJ2-3; 9 bases match TRBD2. The CDR3 has 16 amino acids. The V and J ends lost 4 bases and 2 bases, in that order; junction bases with no gene match: 7. The germline CDR1 and CDR2 sequences are PRHDT and FYEKMQ (reference sequence).

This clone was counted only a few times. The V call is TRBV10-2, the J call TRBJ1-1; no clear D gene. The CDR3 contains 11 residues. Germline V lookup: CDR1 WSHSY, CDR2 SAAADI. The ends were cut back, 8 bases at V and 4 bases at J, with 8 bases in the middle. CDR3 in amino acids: CASLAGTEAFF. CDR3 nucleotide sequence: TGCGCCAGCCTAGCGGGCACTGAAGCTTTCTTT.

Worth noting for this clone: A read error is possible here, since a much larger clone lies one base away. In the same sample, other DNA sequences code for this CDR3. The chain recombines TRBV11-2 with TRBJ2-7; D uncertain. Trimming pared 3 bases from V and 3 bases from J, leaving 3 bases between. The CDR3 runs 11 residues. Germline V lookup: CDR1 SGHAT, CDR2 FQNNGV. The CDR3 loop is CASSLNYEQYF. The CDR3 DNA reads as TGTGCCAGCAGCTTGAACTACGAGCAGTACTTC. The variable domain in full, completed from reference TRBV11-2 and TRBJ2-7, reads EAGVAQSPRYKIIEKRQSVAFWCNPISGHATLYWYQQILGQGPKLLIQFQNNGVVDDSQLPKDRFSAERLKGVDSTLKIQPAKLEDSAVYLCASSLNYEQYFGPGTRLTVT.

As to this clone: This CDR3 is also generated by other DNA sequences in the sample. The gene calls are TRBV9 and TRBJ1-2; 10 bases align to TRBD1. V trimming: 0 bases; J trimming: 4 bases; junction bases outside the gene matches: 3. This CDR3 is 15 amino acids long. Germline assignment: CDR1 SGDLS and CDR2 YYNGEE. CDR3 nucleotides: TGTGCCAGCAGCGTAGCCGGGACAGGGGTCTATGGCTACACCTTC. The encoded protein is CASSVAGTGVYGYTF. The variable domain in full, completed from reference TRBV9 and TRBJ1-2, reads DSGVTQTPKHLITATGQRVTLRCSPRSGDLSVYWYQQSLDQGLQFLIQYYNGEERAKGNILERFSAQQFPDLHSELNLSSLELGDSALYFCASSVAGTGVYGYTFGSGTRLTVV.

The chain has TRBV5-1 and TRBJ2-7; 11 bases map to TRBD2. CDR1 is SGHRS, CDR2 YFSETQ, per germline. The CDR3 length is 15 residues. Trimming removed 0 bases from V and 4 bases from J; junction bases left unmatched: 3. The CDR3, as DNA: TGCGCCAGCAGCTTGGCTAGCGGGGGGAGTTACGAGCAGTACTTC. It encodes CASSLASGGSYEQYF.

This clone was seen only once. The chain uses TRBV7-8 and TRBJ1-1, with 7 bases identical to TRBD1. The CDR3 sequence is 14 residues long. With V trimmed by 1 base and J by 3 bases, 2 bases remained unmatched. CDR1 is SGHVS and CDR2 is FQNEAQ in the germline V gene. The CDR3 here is CASSLDRGDTEAFF. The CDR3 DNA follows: TGTGCCAGCAGCTTAGACAGGGGTGACACTGAAGCTTTCTTT.

This CDR3 is CASSVGRSGNTEAFF. Here the CDR3 DNA reads TGTGCCAGCAGCGTAGGCAGGTCTGGGAACACTGAAGCTTTCTTT. This chain links TRBV9 with TRBJ1-1; D unclear. This CDR3 is built from 15 residues. Between the trimmed V and J ends, which lost 0 bases and 1 base, there was a span of 10 bases. The germline V gene has CDR1 SGDLS and CDR2 YYNGEE.

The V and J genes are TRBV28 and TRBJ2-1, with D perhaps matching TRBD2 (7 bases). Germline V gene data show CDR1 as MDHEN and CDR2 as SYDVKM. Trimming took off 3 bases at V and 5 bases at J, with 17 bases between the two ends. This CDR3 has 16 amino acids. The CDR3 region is CASSFMGGGIDNEQFF. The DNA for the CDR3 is TGTGCCAGCAGTTTCATGGGAGGGGGTATAGACAATGAGCAGTTCTTC. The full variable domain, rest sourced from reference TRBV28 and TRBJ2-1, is DVKVTQSSRYLVKRTGEKVFLECVQDMDHENMFWYRQDPGLGLRLIYFSYDVKMKEKGDIPEGYSVSREKKERFSLILESASTNQTSMYLCASSFMGGGIDNEQFFGPGTRLTVL.

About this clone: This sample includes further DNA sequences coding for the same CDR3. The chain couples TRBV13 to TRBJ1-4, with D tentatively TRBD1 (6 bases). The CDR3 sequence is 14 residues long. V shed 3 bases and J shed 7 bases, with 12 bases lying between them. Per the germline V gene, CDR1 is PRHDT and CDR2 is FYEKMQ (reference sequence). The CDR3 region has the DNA TGTGCCAGCAGCTTGGGGGGGCCGAGTGAAAAACTGTTTTTT. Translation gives CASSLGGPSEKLFF.

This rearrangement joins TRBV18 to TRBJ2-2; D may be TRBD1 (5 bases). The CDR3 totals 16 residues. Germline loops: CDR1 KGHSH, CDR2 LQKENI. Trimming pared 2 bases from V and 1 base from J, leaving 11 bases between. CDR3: CASSPEGAVNTGELFF. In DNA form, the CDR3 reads TGTGCCAGCTCACCAGAAGGGGCCGTGAACACCGGGGAGCTGTTTTTT.